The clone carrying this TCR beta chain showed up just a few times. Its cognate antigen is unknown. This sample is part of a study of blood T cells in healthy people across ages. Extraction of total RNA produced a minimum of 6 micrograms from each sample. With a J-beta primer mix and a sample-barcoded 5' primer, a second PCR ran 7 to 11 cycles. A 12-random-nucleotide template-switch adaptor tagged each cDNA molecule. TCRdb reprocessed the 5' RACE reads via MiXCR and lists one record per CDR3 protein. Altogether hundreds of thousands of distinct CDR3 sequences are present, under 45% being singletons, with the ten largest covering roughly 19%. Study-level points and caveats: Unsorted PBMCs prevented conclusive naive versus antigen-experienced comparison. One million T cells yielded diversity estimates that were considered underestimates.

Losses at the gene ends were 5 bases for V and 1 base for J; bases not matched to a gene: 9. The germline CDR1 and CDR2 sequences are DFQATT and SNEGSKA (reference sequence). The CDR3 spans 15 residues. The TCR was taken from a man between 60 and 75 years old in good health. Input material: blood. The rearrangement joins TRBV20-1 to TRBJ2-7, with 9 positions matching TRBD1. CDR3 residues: CSAENPGTGSYEQYF. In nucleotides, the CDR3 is TGCAGTGCTGAGAATCCCGGGACAGGGTCCTACGAGCAGTACTTC.